The entry below gives a single T cell receptor (beta chain) sequence along with its context. This sample was included in a study of shared clonotypes between healthy human individuals. Only CD45RO-negative cells positively selected for CCR7 counted as naive CD8 cells, so terminally differentiated effector memory CD45RA+ cells were excluded. V was pared by 0 bases and J by 7 bases, with 6 bases of the junction left unmatched. The CDR3 loop spans 15 amino acids. CDR1 SGHAT and CDR2 FQNNGV come from the germline V gene. Assay: immunoSEQ multiplex PCR; the TCRdb copy retains only in-frame clones and omits some. The sample holds about 1,800,000 clones, around 96% seen once.

Specimen: naive CD8+ T cells sorted from blood. The receptor was isolated from a man between 18 and 29 years old in good health. The chain couples TRBV11-2 to TRBJ2-1; the match to TRBD2 covers 7 bases. The CDR3 DNA reads as TGTGCCAGCAGCTTAGAGGCGGGAGCGGGGAATGAGCAGTTCTTC. Translated, it gives CASSLEAGAGNEQFF.